The 16 T cell receptor beta chains listed next were all sequenced from one sample in a study of shared clonotypes between healthy human individuals. Only CD45RO-negative cells positively selected for CCR7 counted as naive CD8 cells, so terminally differentiated effector memory CD45RA+ cells were excluded. The protocol was immunoSEQ multiplex PCR, while the TCRdb copy is restricted to in-frame clones and leaves out a portion. The sample includes around 2,000,000 clones, around 96% of them seen just once. The specimen sequenced was naive CD8+ T cells sorted from blood. Receptors were obtained from a man between 18 and 29 years old in good health.

This clone was detected only a few times. J is TRBJ1-2 and V is TRBV4-1; D unresolved. V was trimmed by 1 base and J by 0 bases, leaving 6 bases between them. CDR1 MGHRA and CDR2 YSYEKL come from the germline V gene. The CDR3 sequence is 14 residues long. The CDR3 here is CASSQVTTNYGYTF. The CDR3 region has the DNA TGCGCCAGCAGCCAAGTGACGACTAACTATGGCTACACCTTC.

This clone turned up a few times. The V gene is TRBV5-1, the J gene TRBJ1-2, with D tentatively TRBD1 (6 bases). V lost 7 bases and J lost 8, with 12 bases in between. CDR3 length equals 11 residues. Germline V CDR1 and CDR2: SGHRS, YFSETQ. The CDR3 loop reads CASALGGGYTF. The CDR3 coding sequence is TGCGCCAGCGCTTTAGGGGGAGGCTACACCTTC.

This clone was detected a few times. The chain combines TRBV6-5 with TRBJ2-7; either TRBD1 or TRBD2 may fit D (5 bases each). Germline assignment: CDR1 MNHEY and CDR2 SVGAGI. This CDR3 is built from 14 residues. V shed 6 bases and J shed 6 bases, with 18 bases lying between them. This chain's CDR3 is CASREIEGFAEQYF. The CDR3 DNA reads as TGTGCCAGCAGGGAGATAGAGGGGTTCGCCGAGCAGTACTTC.

On this clone itself: Other DNA sequences from this sample encode an identical CDR3 as well. The V gene is TRBV28, the J gene TRBJ2-3; D not certain. This CDR3 is built from 14 residues. Trimming took 2 bases from V and 0 from J, leaving 6 bases between them. CDR1 is MDHEN and CDR2 is SYDVKM in the germline V gene. The CDR3 nucleotides are TGTGCCAGCAGTTTAGACGGCAGCACAGATACGCAGTATTTT. It translates to CASSLDGSTDTQYF.

V and J are TRBV5-3 and TRBJ1-4, with no clear D. TRBV5-3 is known as an ORF, though its function is uncertain. Trimming took off 4 bases at V and 5 bases at J, with 15 bases between the two ends. The CDR3 has 15 residues. The CDR3 nucleotides read TGTGCCAGAAGCGGACGAGAGCGCAGCAATGAAAAACTGTTTTTT. It codes for CARSGRERSNEKLFF.

The V and J genes are TRBV7-9 and TRBJ2-7; 7 bases are shared with TRBD1. The V gene's germline CDR1 is SEHNR and CDR2 FQNEAQ (reference sequence). The CDR3 runs to 14 residues. V dropped 3 bases and J dropped 1; count of bases not matched to a gene: 3. The CDR3 nucleotides are TGTGCCAGCAGCTTCAAGGACAGGTCCTACGAGCAGTACTTC. This translates into CASSFKDRSYEQYF.

V and J are TRBV15 and TRBJ2-5; either TRBD1 or TRBD2 may supply D (5 bases each). The CDR3 sequence is 12 residues long. Germline lookup yields CDR1 LNHNV and CDR2 YYDKDF (reference sequence). The ends were cut back, 7 bases at V and 5 bases at J, with 11 bases in the middle. CDR3 sequence: CATMGVKETQYF. CDR3 sequence (DNA): TGTGCCACCATGGGGGTTAAGGAGACCCAGTACTTC.

With respect to this clone: A read error may produce the germline difference seen at one junction end. The chain is built from TRBV7-7 and TRBJ1-2; 10 positions agree with TRBD1. The CDR3 has 11 residues. CDR1 and CDR2 from the germline V gene are SSHAT and FNYEAQ (reference sequence). CDR3 nucleotides: TGTGCTAGCAGCCGTGCGGACAGGGGGACCTTC. It specifies CASSRADRGTF.

Concerning this clone: The sample contains more than one DNA sequence encoding this CDR3. The chain has TRBV4-1 and TRBJ2-5; TRBD2 agrees at 12 bases. Germline loops: CDR1 MGHRA, CDR2 YSYEKL. The CDR3 spans 15 residues. Trimming removed 3 bases from V and 8 bases from J; junction bases left unmatched: 7. CDR3 amino acids: CASSQASGGAGTQYF. In DNA form, the CDR3 reads TGCGCCAGCAGCCAGGCTAGCGGGGGGGCCGGCACCCAGTACTTC.

This chain links TRBV5-1 with TRBJ1-4; D is unclear. This CDR3 comprises 15 residues. The germline gives CDR1 SGHRS, CDR2 YFSETQ. V was trimmed by 0 bases and J by 4 bases, leaving 10 bases between them. The CDR3 loop reads CASSLDPTLNEKLFF. The DNA of the CDR3 is TGCGCCAGCAGCTTGGACCCTACCCTTAATGAAAAACTGTTTTTT.

The V gene is TRBV6-4, the J gene TRBJ2-7, with 14 bases that match TRBD2. In germline, CDR1 is MRHNA, CDR2 SNTAGT. V shed 0 bases, J shed 4 bases, and the junction held 14 bases outside the gene matches. This CDR3 contains 20 residues. The CDR3 DNA sequence: TGTGCCAGCAGTGACTCGAAGCCGGGACTAGCGGGAGTTGGTGGGTACGAGCAGTACTTC. Protein product: CASSDSKPGLAGVGGYEQYF.

The genes are TRBV10-2 and TRBJ2-7, with D possibly matching TRBD2 (7 bases). This CDR3 is built from 14 residues. V was shortened by 10 bases and J by 2 bases, with 18 bases between the two germline ends. Germline V gene data show CDR1 as WSHSY and CDR2 as SAAADI. CDR3 nucleotide sequence: TGCGCCACCAATGGGGCGGGGGCGGCCTACGAGCAGTACTTC. Residues: CATNGAGAAYEQYF.

In its sample, this clone was seen once. This chain connects TRBV11-2 to TRBJ1-1, with 8 positions matching TRBD1. Trimming cost V 1 base and J 5 bases; bases outside gene matches: 6. This CDR3 region has 15 residues. Germline CDR1 is SGHAT and CDR2 is FQNNGV. The CDR3 nucleotides read TGTGCCAGCAGCTTAGTCCAGGGGGCAAGGACTGAAGCTTTCTTT. Its protein product is CASSLVQGARTEAFF. The variable domain in full, with the rest retrieved from reference TRBV11-2 and TRBJ1-1, is EAGVAQSPRYKIIEKRQSVAFWCNPISGHATLYWYQQILGQGPKLLIQFQNNGVVDDSQLPKDRFSAERLKGVDSTLKIQPAKLEDSAVYLCASSLVQGARTEAFFGQGTRLTVV.

The V call is TRBV10-3, the J call TRBJ1-6, with a possible D match to TRBD1 (5 bases). The CDR3 is 15 amino acids. The V end was cut by 9 bases, the J end by 7 bases, with 19 bases between. Germline V gene lookup returns CDR1 ENHRY and CDR2 SYGVKD. CDR3 sequence: CAMSNQGGWNSPLHF. DNA of the CDR3: TGTGCCATGAGTAATCAGGGTGGTTGGAATTCACCCCTCCACTTT.

The chain's CDR3 is CASSYQDRGTAYEQYF. The DNA for the CDR3 is TGTGCCAGCAGTTACCAAGACAGGGGGACTGCCTACGAGCAGTACTTC. The J gene is TRBJ2-7, the V gene TRBV6-6, with 9 bases identical to TRBD1. Germline V gene lookup returns CDR1 MNHNY and CDR2 SVGAGI (reference sequence). The CDR3 loop spans 16 amino acids. Trimming at V came to 2 bases and at J to 2 bases, leaving 7 bases not matched to a gene.

The chain carries TRBV11-2 and TRBJ2-1; 9 bases are shared with TRBD2. Germline CDR1 SGHAT, CDR2 FQNNGV. This CDR3 spans 16 amino acids. J lost 1 base, V lost 5 bases, and 6 bases had no gene match. CDR3 nucleotide sequence: TGTGCCAGCAGCCTCTCAGCGGGAGGTTCCTACAATGAGCAGTTCTTC. The encoded protein is CASSLSAGGSYNEQFF.